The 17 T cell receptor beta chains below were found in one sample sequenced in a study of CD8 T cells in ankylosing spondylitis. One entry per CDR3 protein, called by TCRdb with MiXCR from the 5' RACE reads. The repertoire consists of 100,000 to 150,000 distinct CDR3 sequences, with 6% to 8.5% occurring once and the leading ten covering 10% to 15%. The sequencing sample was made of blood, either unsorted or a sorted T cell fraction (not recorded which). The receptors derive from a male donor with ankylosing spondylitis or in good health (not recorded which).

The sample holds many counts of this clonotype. The CDR3 loop reads CASSFFDGTGELWDTF. The CDR3 DNA reads as TGTGCCAGCAGCTTCTTTGATGGGACAGGCGAACTTTGGGACACCTTC. The chain employs TRBV7-9 and TRBJ1-2; TRBD1 agrees at 8 bases. CDR3 length equals 16 residues. V lost 3 bases and J lost 12; bases outside the gene matches: 18. Germline CDR1 reads SEHNR; CDR2 reads FQNEAQ (reference sequence).

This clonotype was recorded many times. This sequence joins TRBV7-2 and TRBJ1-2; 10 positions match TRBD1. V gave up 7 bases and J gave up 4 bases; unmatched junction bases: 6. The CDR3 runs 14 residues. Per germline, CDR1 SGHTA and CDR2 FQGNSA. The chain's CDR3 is CASTKDRGPYGYTF. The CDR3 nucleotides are TGTGCCAGCACTAAAGACAGGGGGCCCTATGGCTACACCTTC.

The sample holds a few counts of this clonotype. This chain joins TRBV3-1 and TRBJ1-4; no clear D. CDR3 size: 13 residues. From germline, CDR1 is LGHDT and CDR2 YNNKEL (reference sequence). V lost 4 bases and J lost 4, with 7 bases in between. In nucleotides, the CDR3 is TGTGCCAGCAGCCTGGGTTTTAATGAAAAACTGTTTTTT. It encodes CASSLGFNEKLFF.

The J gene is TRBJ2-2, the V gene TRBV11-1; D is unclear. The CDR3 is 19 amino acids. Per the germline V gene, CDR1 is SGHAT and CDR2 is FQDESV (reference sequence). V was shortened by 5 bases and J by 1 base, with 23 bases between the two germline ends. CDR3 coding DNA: TGTGCCAGCAGCGAAGGGCCAAGCTTCTTTTTCATGAACACCGGGGAGCTGTTTTTT. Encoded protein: CASSEGPSFFFMNTGELFF.

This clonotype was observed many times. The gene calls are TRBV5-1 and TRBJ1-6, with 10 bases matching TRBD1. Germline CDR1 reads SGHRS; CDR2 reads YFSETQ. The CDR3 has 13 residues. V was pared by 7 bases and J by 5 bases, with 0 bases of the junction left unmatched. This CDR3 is CASGQGDNSPLHF. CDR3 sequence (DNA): TGCGCCAGCGGACAGGGGGATAATTCACCCCTCCACTTT. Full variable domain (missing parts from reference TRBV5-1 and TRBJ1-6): KAGVTQTPRYLIKTRGQQVTLSCSPISGHRSVSWYQQTPGQGLQFLFEYFSETQRNKGNFPGRFSGRQFSNSRSEMNVSTLELGDSALYLCASGQGDNSPLHFGNGTRLTVT.

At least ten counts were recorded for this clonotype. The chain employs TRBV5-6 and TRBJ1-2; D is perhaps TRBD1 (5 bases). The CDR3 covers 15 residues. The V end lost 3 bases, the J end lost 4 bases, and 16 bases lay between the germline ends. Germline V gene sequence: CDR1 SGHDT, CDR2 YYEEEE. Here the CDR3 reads CASSSPGRKIYGYTF. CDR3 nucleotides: TGTGCCAGCAGCTCGCCGGGACGGAAAATCTATGGCTACACCTTC.

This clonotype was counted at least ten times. The CDR3 sequence is CASSSAGTSGSAQYF. The DNA for the CDR3 is TGTGCCAGCAGCTCGGCCGGGACTAGCGGGAGCGCCCAGTACTTC. V and J are TRBV7-2 and TRBJ2-5; TRBD2 aligns across 14 bases. With V trimmed by 4 bases and J by 9 bases, 7 bases remained unmatched. The germline CDR1 and CDR2 sequences are SGHTA and FQGNSA. The CDR3 loop spans 15 amino acids.

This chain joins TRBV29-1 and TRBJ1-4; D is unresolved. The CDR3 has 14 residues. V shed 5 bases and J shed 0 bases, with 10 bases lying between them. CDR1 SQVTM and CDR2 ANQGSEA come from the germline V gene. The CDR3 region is CSVHPGPTNEKLFF. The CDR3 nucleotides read TGCAGCGTTCACCCAGGTCCAACTAATGAAAAACTGTTTTTT.

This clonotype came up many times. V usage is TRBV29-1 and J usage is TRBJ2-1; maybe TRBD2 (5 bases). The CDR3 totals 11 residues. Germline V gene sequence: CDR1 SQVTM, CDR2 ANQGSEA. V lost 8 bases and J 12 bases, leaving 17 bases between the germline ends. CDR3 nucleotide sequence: TGCAGCTCCCTGGACTCTAAGGGGCAGTTCTTC. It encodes CSSLDSKGQFF.

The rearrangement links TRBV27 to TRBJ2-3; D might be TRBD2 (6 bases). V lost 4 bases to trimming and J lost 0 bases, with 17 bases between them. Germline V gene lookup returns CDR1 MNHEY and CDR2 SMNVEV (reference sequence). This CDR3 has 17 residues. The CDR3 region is CASSSRLDSWSTDTQYF. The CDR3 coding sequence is TGTGCCAGCAGTTCTAGACTAGATTCATGGAGCACAGATACGCAGTATTTT.

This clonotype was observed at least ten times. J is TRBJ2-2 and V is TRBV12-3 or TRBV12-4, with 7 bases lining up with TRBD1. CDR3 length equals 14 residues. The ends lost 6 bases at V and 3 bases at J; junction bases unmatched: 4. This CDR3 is CASRSQGDTGELFF. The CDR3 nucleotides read TGTGCCAGCAGATCCCAGGGGGACACCGGGGAGCTGTTTTTT.

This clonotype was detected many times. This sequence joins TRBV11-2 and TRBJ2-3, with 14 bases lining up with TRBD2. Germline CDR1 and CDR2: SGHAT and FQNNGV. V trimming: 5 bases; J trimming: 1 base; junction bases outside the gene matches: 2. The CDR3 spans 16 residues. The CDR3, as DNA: TGTGCCAGCAGCCTGGGACTAGCGGGGGGCACAGATACGCAGTATTTT. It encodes CASSLGLAGGTDTQYF.

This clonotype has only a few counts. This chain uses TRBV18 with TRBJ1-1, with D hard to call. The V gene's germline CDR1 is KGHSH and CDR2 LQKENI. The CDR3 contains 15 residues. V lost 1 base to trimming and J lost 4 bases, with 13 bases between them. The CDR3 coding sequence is TGTGCCAGCTCACCACGTACGGATACGGGCACTGAAGCTTTCTTT. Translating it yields CASSPRTDTGTEAFF.

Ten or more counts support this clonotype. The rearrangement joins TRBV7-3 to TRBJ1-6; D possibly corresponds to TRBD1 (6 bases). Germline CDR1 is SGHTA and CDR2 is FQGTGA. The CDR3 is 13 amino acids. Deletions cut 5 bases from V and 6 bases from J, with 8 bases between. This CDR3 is CASSVDSNSPLHF. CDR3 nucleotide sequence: TGTGCCAGCAGCGTGGACAGTAATTCACCCCTCCACTTT.

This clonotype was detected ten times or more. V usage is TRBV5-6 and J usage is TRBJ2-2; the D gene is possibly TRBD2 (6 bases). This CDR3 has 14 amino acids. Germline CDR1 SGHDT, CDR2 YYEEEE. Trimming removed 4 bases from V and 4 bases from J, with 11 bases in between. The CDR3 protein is CASSRDLITGELFF. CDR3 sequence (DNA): TGTGCCAGCAGCCGGGACTTGATCACCGGGGAGCTGTTTTTT. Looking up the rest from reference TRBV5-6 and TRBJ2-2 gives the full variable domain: DAGVTQSPTHLIKTRGQQVTLRCSPKSGHDTVSWYQQALGQGPQFIFQYYEEEERQRGNFPDRFSGHQFPNYSSELNVNALLLGDSALYLCASSRDLITGELFFGEGSRLTVL.

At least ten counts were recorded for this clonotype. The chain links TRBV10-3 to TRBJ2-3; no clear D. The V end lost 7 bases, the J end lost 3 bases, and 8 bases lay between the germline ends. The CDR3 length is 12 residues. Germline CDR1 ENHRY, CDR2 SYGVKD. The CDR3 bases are TGTGCCATCACTAACACTACAGATACGCAGTATTTT. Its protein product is CAITNTTDTQYF.

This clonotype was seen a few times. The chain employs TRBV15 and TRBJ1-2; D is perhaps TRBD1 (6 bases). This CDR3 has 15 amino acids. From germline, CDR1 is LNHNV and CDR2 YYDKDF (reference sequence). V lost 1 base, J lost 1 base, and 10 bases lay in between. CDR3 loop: CATSRGQGINYGYTF. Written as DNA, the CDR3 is TGTGCCACCAGCAGAGGGCAGGGGATTAACTATGGCTACACCTTC.